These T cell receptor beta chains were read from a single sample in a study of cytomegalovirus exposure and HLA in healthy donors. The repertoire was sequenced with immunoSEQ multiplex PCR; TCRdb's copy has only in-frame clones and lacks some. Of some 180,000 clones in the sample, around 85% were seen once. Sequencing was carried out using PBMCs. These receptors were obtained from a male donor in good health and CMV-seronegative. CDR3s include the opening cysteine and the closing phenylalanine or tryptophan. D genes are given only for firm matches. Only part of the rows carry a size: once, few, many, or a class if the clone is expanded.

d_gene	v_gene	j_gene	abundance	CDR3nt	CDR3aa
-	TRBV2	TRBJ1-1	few	TGTGCCAGCAGTGAGGACAGTGTTATGAACACTGAAGCTTTCTTT	CASSEDSVMNTEAFF
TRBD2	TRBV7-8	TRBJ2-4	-	TGTGCCAGCAGCTTAGGGACTAGCGGGGGACGGGGCATTCAGTACTTC	CASSLGTSGGRGIQYF
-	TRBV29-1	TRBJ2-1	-	TGCAGCGTTGAGGTGGTCGGGGGATACAATGAGCAGTTCTTC	CSVEVVGGYNEQFF
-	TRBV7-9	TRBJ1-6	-	TGTGCCAGCAGCCTTAGTGGACAGAAATATAATTCACCCCTCCACTTT	CASSLSGQKYNSPLHF
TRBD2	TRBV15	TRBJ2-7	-	TGTGCCACCAGCAGACCAACGCCGGGACTAGCTTCCCTCGAGCAGTACTTC	CATSRPTPGLASLEQYF
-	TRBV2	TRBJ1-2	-	TGTGCCAGCAGTGTCCGCGCTCCCCACTATGGCTACACCTTC	CASSVRAPHYGYTF
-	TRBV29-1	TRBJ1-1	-	TGCAGCACCCCCGGGGTGGGGATGAACACTGAAGCTTTCTTT	CSTPGVGMNTEAFF
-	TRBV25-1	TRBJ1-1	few	TGTGCCAGCAGTGAATTGGGGCCGAACACTGAAGCTTTCTTT	CASSELGPNTEAFF
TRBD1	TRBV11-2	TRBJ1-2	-	TGTGCCAGCAGCTTAGCCGGGACAGGAGCGATCGCCTATGGCTACACCTTC	CASSLAGTGAIAYGYTF
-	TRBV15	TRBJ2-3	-	TGTGCCACCAGCAGAGATGGACTACCCTTGGATACGCAGTATTTT	CATSRDGLPLDTQYF
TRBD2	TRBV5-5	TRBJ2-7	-	TGTGCCAGCAGCCCCCGACTAGCGCGGCCACTCTCCTACGAGCAGTACTTC	CASSPRLARPLSYEQYF
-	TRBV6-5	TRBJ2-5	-	TGTGCCAGCAGTTACTCGTGGCAGAAAGAGACCCAGTACTTC	CASSYSWQKETQYF
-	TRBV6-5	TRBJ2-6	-	TGTGCCAGCAGTATCCAGGGTTCAGGGGCCAACGTCCTGACTTTC	CASSIQGSGANVLTF
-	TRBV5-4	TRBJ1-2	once	TGTGCCAGCAGCTTGAAGGGAGTAAGTGGCTACACCTTC	CASSLKGVSGYTF
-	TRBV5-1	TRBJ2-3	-	TGCGCCAGCATAGATGGGACTGTAGGTACGCAGTATTTT	CASIDGTVGTQYF
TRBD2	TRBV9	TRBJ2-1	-	TGTGCCAGCAGCTTCCCCCGGGAGGGACCATTTGGTGAGCAGTTCTTC	CASSFPREGPFGEQFF
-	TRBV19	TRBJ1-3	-	TGTGCCAGTAGTACGACAGCTGGAAACACCATATATTTT	CASSTTAGNTIYF
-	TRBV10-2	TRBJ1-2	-	TGCGCCAGCAGTGACCCAGGGTTTTCGAGCGGCTACACCTTC	CASSDPGFSSGYTF
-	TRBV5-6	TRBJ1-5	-	TGTGCCAGCAGCTTGGGACCTCGGTCGGGACAGCCCCAGCATTTT	CASSLGPRSGQPQHF
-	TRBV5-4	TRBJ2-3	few	TGTGCCAGCAGCAGTACGCAGGATCTTAGGGATACGCAGTATTTT	CASSSTQDLRDTQYF
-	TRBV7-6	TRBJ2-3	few	TGTGCCAGCACTAATAAGGGGGTTTCGGGCACAGATACGCAGTATTTT	CASTNKGVSGTDTQYF
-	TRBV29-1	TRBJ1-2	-	TGCAGCGTTATAACCACAACCAACTATGGCTACACCTTC	CSVITTTNYGYTF
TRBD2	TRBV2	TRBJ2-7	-	TGTGCCAGCAGCCCCCTTGGAGCGGGGGATAGCTACGAGCAGTACTTC	CASSPLGAGDSYEQYF
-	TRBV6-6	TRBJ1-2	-	TGTGCCAGCACCCGAATCGGGGGAACTCATGGCTACACCTTC	CASTRIGGTHGYTF